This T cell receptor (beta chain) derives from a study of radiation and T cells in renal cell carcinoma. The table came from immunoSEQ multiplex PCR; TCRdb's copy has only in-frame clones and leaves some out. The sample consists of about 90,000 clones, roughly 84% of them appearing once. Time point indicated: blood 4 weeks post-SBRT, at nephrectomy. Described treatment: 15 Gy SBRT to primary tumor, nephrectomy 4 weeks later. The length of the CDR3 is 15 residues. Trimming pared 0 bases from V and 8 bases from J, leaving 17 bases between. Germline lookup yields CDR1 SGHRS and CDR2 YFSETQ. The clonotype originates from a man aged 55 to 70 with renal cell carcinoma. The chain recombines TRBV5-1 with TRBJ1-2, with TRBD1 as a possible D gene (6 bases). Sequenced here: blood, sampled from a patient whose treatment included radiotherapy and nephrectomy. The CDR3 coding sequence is TGCGCCAGCAGCTTGGAGGCCGGTGGGGGCTACGGCTACACCTTC. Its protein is CASSLEAGGGYGYTF.